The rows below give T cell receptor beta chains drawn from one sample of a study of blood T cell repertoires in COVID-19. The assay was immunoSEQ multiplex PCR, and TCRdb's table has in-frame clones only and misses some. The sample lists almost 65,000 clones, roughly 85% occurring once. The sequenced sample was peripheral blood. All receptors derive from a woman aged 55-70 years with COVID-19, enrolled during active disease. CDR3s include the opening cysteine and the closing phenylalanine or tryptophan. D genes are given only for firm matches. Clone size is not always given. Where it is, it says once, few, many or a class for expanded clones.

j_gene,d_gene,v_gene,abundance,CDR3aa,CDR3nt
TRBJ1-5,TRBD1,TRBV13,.,CASTYGQDIIQPQHF,TGTGCCAGCACCTACGGACAGGACATTATCCAGCCCCAGCATTTT
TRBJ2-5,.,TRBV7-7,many,CASSLGTGPQETQYF,TGTGCCAGCAGCTTAGGCACAGGTCCCCAAGAGACCCAGTACTTC
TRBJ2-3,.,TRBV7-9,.,CASSLLIPTDTQYF,TGTGCCAGCAGCTTACTAATTCCCACAGATACGCAGTATTTT
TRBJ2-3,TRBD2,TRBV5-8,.,CASSPGGRVGSDTQYF,TGTGCCAGCAGCCCCGGAGGGAGGGTAGGGTCAGATACGCAGTATTTT
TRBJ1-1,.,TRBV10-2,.,CASSESGGNTEAFF,TGCGCCAGCAGTGAGTCGGGAGGAAACACTGAAGCTTTCTTT
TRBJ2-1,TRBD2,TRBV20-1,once,CSASPGGLLSSYNEQFF,TGCAGTGCTAGTCCGGGGGGACTCTTAAGCTCCTACAATGAGCAGTTCTTC
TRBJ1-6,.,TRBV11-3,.,CASRRDAGLEGPLHF,TGTGCCAGCCGGAGAGATGCGGGTTTAGAAGGGCCCCTCCACTTT
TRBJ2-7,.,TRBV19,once,CASSIRRDGEQYF,TGTGCCAGTAGTATACGGCGGGATGGCGAGCAGTACTTC
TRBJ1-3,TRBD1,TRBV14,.,CASSPKGRQGLSSGNTIYF,TGTGCCAGCAGCCCGAAGGGCCGACAGGGGTTGAGCTCTGGAAACACCATATATTTT
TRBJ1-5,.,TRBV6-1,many,CASSEGRTQHF,TGTGCCAGCAGTGAGGGCAGAACCCAGCATTTT
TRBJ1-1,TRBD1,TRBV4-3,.,CASSEFQGATTEAFF,TGCGCCAGCAGCGAATTTCAGGGGGCGACGACTGAAGCTTTCTTT
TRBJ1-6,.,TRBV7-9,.,CASSRPRSFRVNSPLHF,TGTGCCAGCAGCCGTCCAAGGAGCTTCAGGGTTAATTCACCCCTCCACTTT
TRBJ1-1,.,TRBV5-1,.,CASSLAMDTEAFF,TGCGCCAGCAGCTTGGCTATGGACACTGAAGCTTTCTTT
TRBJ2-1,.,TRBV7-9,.,CASSFSEGSYNEQFF,TGTGCCAGCAGCTTTTCGGAGGGCTCCTACAATGAGCAGTTCTTC
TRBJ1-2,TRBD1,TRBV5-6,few,CASSQGTASGGYTF,TGTGCCAGCAGCCAGGGGACAGCCTCTGGTGGCTACACCTTC
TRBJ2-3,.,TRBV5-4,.,CASSQTTTDTQYF,TGTGCCAGCAGCCAGACTACCACAGATACGCAGTATTTT
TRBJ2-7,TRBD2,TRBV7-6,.,CASSLDPSGYEQYF,TGTGCCAGCAGCTTAGATCCTAGCGGGTACGAGCAGTACTTC
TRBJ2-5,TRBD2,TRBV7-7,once,CASSRAGGQQETQYF,TGTGCCAGCAGCCGAGCGGGGGGCCAACAAGAGACCCAGTACTTC
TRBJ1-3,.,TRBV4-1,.,CASSLTSPALELPTGNTIYF,TGCGCCAGCAGCCTCACATCCCCGGCCCTGGAGCTCCCAACTGGAAACACCATATATTTT
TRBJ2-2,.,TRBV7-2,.,CASSLLNTGELFF,TGTGCCAGCAGCCTCCTCAACACCGGGGAGCTGTTTTTT
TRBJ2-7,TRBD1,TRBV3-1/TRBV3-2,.,CASSQFGTDYEQYF,TGTGCCAGCAGCCAATTTGGGACAGACTACGAGCAGTACTTC
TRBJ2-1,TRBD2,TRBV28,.,CASSHTSDNRNEQFF,TGTGCCAGCAGTCATACTAGCGACAACCGCAATGAGCAGTTCTTC
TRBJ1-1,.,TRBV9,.,CASSPRQRDTEAFF,TGTGCCAGCAGCCCTCGCCAGAGGGACACTGAAGCTTTCTTT
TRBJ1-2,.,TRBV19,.,CASSQYGEGRNGYTF,TGTGCCAGTAGCCAGTATGGGGAGGGAAGGAATGGCTACACCTTC
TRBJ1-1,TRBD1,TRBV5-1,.,CASSLGGGRAEAFF,TGCGCCAGCAGCTTGGGAGGGGGCAGGGCTGAAGCTTTCTTT
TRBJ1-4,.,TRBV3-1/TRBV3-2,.,CASRQTGGKLFF,TGTGCCAGCAGACAGACAGGCGGGAAACTGTTTTTT
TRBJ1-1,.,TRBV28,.,CASSLGRRIQDTEAFF,TGTGCCAGCAGCCTCGGCCGTCGAATACAGGACACTGAAGCTTTCTTT
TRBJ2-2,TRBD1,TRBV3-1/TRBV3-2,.,CASSQDPGGITGELFF,TGTGCCAGCAGCCAAGACCCAGGGGGCATCACCGGGGAGCTGTTTTTT
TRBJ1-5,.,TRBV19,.,CASSIQGNYQPQHF,TGTGCCAGTAGTATACAGGGGAACTATCAGCCCCAGCATTTT
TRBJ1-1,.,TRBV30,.,CAWSVLTAGEAFF,TGTGCCTGGAGTGTATTGACAGCGGGTGAAGCTTTCTTT
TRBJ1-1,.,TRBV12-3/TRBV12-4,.,CASSLKEGTEAFF,TGTGCCAGCAGTTTGAAAGAGGGCACTGAAGCTTTCTTT
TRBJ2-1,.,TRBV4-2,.,CASSQGVEGSSYNEQFF,TGTGCCAGCAGCCAAGGGGTGGAAGGGAGCTCCTACAATGAGCAGTTCTTC